One sample yielded the 14 T cell receptor beta chains listed below, sequenced in a study of cytomegalovirus exposure and HLA in healthy donors listed by TCRdb under 2017. Library preparation used the immunoSEQ multiplex PCR assay. For the multiplex PCR, a mixture combining 60 forward primers for TCR Vbeta segments and 13 reverse primers for TCR Jbeta segments was used. As stored in TCRdb, this immuneACCESS dataset retains in-frame rearrangements with V and J assigned. A fraction of the clones does not appear; measured against another copy, unresolved V genes explain less than half of the discrepancy, and the remainder lacks a known reason. Here the sample has over 130,000 clones; approximately 80% occur a single time. About 2% of the sample comes from the top ten. The specimen was PBMCs. The receptor set was obtained from a man aged 35 to 55 in good health and CMV-seronegative.

The CDR3 region is CASSEPSLSNQPQHF. CDR3 coding DNA: TGTGCCAGCAGTGAGCCCTCCCTAAGCAATCAGCCCCAGCATTTT. V is TRBV7-8 and J is TRBJ1-5; D is uncertain. CDR1 is SGHVS and CDR2 is FQNEAQ in the germline V gene. Trimming left V 6 bases short and J 1 base short, with 13 bases between. CDR3 length: 15 residues.

The chain combines TRBV4-2 with TRBJ1-1; D is undetermined. V dropped 1 base and J dropped 4 bases, with 7 bases sitting between them. This CDR3 has 13 amino acids. From germline, CDR1 is LGHNA and CDR2 YNFKEQ. The CDR3 loop reads CASSQVPITEAFF. Written as DNA, the CDR3 is TGTGCCAGCAGCCAAGTGCCTATCACTGAAGCTTTCTTT.

The V call is TRBV11-1, the J call TRBJ2-7; D may be TRBD2 (5 bases). This CDR3 has 16 residues. Trimming took off 2 bases at V and 4 bases at J, with 18 bases between the two ends. Germline V CDR1 and CDR2: SGHAT, FQDESV (reference sequence). This CDR3 is CASSLSVDWAPYEQYF. CDR3 coding DNA: TGTGCCAGCAGCTTAAGTGTGGACTGGGCCCCTTACGAGCAGTACTTC.

Only a few counts were recorded for this clone. The chain links TRBV18 to TRBJ1-5; the D gene is possibly TRBD1 (5 bases). This CDR3 is built from 15 residues. With 2 bases removed from V and 5 bases from J, the gap between germline ends came to 13 bases. Germline V CDR1 and CDR2: KGHSH, LQKENI. CDR3 loop: CASSPGHTVYQPQHF. The CDR3 nucleotides are TGTGCCAGCTCACCAGGACACACAGTCTATCAGCCCCAGCATTTT. The full variable domain, its missing parts supplied by reference TRBV18 and TRBJ1-5, is NAGVMQNPRHLVRRRGQEARLRCSPMKGHSHVYWYRQLPEEGLKFMVYLQKENIIDESGMPKERFSAEFPKEGPSILRIQQVVRGDSAAYFCASSPGHTVYQPQHFGDGTRLSIL.

V and J are TRBV23-1 and TRBJ1-1, with TRBD1 matching over 7 bases. TRBV23-1 is given ORF status, its function remaining uncertain. The CDR3 runs 17 residues. The junction had 10 bases not matched to a gene; V was cut back by 3 bases and J by 0 bases. The CDR3 loop reads CASSQYNRGRMNTEAFF. CDR3 coding DNA: TGCGCCAGCAGTCAGTATAACAGGGGACGAATGAACACTGAAGCTTTCTTT.

The chain combines TRBV19 with TRBJ2-1, with 7 positions matching TRBD1. Germline V gene data show CDR1 as LNHDA and CDR2 as SQIVND (reference sequence). This CDR3 is built from 13 residues. V shed 5 bases and J 6 bases; nucleotides not matched to a gene: 4. The CDR3 protein is CASSRRTGNEQFF. The CDR3 DNA is TGTGCCAGTAGTCGTCGGACAGGCAATGAGCAGTTCTTC.

CDR3 nucleotide sequence: TGTGCCAGCAGTTACGGAAACAGGGGGGACACTGAAGCTTTCTTT. It encodes CASSYGNRGDTEAFF. The chain couples TRBV6-5 to TRBJ1-1, with 8 bases identical to TRBD1. The CDR3 is 15 amino acids. Germline V lookup: CDR1 MNHEY, CDR2 SVGAGI. The junction had 5 bases not matched to a gene; V was cut back by 2 bases and J by 3 bases.

This clone was seen a few times. V usage is TRBV7-3 and J usage is TRBJ2-1; no clear D gene. This CDR3 region has 15 residues. Germline V CDR1 and CDR2: SGHTA, FQGTGA. The germline V and J ends were trimmed by 1 base and 7 bases, with 14 bases remaining between them. Here the CDR3 DNA reads TGTGCCAGCAGCTTAATCCCCTCCGGGTTTAATGAGCAGTTCTTC. This codes for CASSLIPSGFNEQFF.

This chain uses TRBV5-3 with TRBJ2-7, with D possibly matching TRBD2 (6 bases). Being an ORF, TRBV5-3 has a function that is uncertain. V lost 4 bases and J 5 bases, leaving 22 bases between the germline ends. CDR3 size: 16 residues. The CDR3 region is CARSRPEGGDQNEQYF. The CDR3 DNA is TGTGCCAGAAGCAGACCCGAAGGAGGGGATCAAAACGAGCAGTACTTC.

This chain connects TRBV27 to TRBJ2-7, with D perhaps TRBD1 (6 bases). The CDR3 sequence is 12 residues long. Germline lookup yields CDR1 MNHEY and CDR2 SMNVEV (reference sequence). Trimming shortened V by 6 bases and J by 3 bases, and 9 bases separated the two germline ends. CDR3 DNA sequence: TGTGCCAGCAGCACGGACAGCTACGAGCAGTACTTC. This codes for CASSTDSYEQYF.

The gene calls are TRBV20-1 and TRBJ2-1, with D possibly TRBD1 on 5 matching bases. V gave up 2 bases and J gave up 9 bases, with 8 bases separating them. Germline-derived CDR1 and CDR2 are DFQATT and SNEGSKA (reference sequence). The length of the CDR3 is 11 residues. As DNA, the CDR3 is TGCAGTGCTAGAAGGGGTATTGAGCAGTTCTTC. Amino acid sequence: CSARRGIEQFF.

This sequence joins TRBV9 and TRBJ1-1, with unresolved D. Germline V gives CDR1 SGDLS, CDR2 YYNGEE. The CDR3 has 14 residues. V was trimmed by 2 bases and J by 1 base, leaving 9 bases between them. CDR3 sequence reads: CASSVVLENTEAFF. The CDR3 DNA reads TGTGCCAGCAGCGTTGTATTAGAGAACACTGAAGCTTTCTTT.

The chain couples TRBV28 to TRBJ1-2; a possible D gene is TRBD1 (5 bases). The germline V gene encodes CDR1 MDHEN and CDR2 SYDVKM. Deletions cut 5 bases from V and 0 bases from J, with 16 bases between. The CDR3 has 16 residues. The CDR3 nucleotides read TGTGCCAGCAGTCAAATGGGGGGGGTCCCTAACTATGGCTACACCTTC. This gives the protein CASSQMGGVPNYGYTF.

This clone was detected once. The V and J genes are TRBV7-9 and TRBJ2-7; 12 bases are a match to TRBD1. Germline V lookup: CDR1 SEHNR, CDR2 FQNEAQ (reference sequence). The CDR3 has 16 residues. V trimming: 4 bases; J trimming: 1 base; junction bases outside the gene matches: 5. CDR3 sequence: CASSYGTGGKSYEQYF. DNA of the CDR3: TGTGCCAGCAGCTACGGGACAGGGGGCAAATCCTACGAGCAGTACTTC.